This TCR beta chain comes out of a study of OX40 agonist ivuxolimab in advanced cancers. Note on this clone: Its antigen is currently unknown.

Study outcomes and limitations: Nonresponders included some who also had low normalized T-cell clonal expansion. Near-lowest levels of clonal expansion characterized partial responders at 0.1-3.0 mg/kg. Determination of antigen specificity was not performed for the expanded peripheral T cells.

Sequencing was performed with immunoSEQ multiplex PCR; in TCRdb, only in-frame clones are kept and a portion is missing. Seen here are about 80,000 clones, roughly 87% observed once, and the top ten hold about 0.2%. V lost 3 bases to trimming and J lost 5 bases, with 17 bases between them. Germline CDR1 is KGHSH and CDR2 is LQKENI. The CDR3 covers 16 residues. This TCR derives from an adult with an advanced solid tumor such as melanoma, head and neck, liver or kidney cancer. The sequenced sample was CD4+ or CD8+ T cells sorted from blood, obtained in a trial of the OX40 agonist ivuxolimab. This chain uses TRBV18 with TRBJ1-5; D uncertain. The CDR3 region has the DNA TGTGCCAGCTCACCCTCGGTAGGGAGGACTCATCAGCCCCAGCATTTT. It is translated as CASSPSVGRTHQPQHF.